These 12 T cell receptor beta chains were all obtained from the same sample, sequenced in a study of T cells in Graves' hyperthyroidism and ophthalmopathy. TCR beta CDR3 regions were amplified from RNA. The primer set for the first-round RT-PCR of the TCR CDR3 was HTBI. Via MiXCR, TCRdb re-called the multiplex PCR reads, giving one row per CDR3 protein. Here the sample spans under 300,000 distinct CDR3 sequences, roughly 13% being singletons. The specimen sequenced was blood. The receptors were gathered from a middle-aged woman with Graves' hyperthyroidism.

This clonotype was observed many times. V is TRBV11-2 and J is TRBJ2-7; TRBD2 matches at 7 bases. From germline, CDR1 is SGHAT and CDR2 FQNNGV. V shed 3 bases and J 2 bases; nucleotides not matched to a gene: 4. This CDR3 is built from 14 residues. The CDR3 DNA reads TGTGCCAGCAGCTTCGGCGCGGGAGCCTACGAGCAGTACTTC. It encodes CASSFGAGAYEQYF.

Ten or more counts support this clonotype. The chain uses TRBV24-1 and TRBJ2-3, with a tentative D call TRBD2 (5 bases). CDR1 and CDR2 (germline): KGHDR, SFDVKD. CDR3 length: 13 amino acids. Between the trimmed V and J ends, which lost 9 bases and 0 bases, there was a span of 9 bases. CDR3 in amino acids: CATEGTSTDTQYF. The CDR3 coding sequence is TGTGCCACCGAGGGAACTAGCACAGATACGCAGTATTTT.

This clonotype was seen a few times. V is TRBV9 and J is TRBJ2-7; 8 bases line up with TRBD1. Germline V gene lookup returns CDR1 SGDLS and CDR2 YYNGEE. The V gene end was trimmed by 2 bases and the J gene end by 3 bases; junction bases not matched to a gene: 4. CDR3 length: 14 amino acids. The CDR3 nucleotides read TGTGCCAGCAGCGTCTCAGGACAGGGCTACGAGCAGTACTTC. Protein sequence: CASSVSGQGYEQYF.

This clonotype showed up just a few times. Just one base apart from a much larger clone, this may be a read error. The chain employs TRBV11-2 and TRBJ1-3, with no clear D. Germline CDR1 and CDR2: SGHAT and FQNNGV. The CDR3 is made up of 16 amino acids. DNA for the CDR3: TGTGCCGGCAGCGCAGCGGACGCAAACTCTGGAAACACCATATATTTT. Protein: CAGSAADANSGNTIYF.

This clonotype was recorded many times. The chain carries TRBV2 and TRBJ2-7, with D possibly being TRBD2 (5 bases). The V gene lost 2 bases and the J gene lost 2 bases, with 10 bases spanning the gap. Germline V gives CDR1 SNHLY, CDR2 FYNNEI. This CDR3 has 14 residues. The DNA of the CDR3 is TGTGCCAGCAGTGAATTAGGCGGGCCCTACGAGCAGTACTTC. It translates to CASSELGGPYEQYF.

This rearrangement joins TRBV12-3 or TRBV12-4 to TRBJ2-2; 9 nucleotides line up with TRBD1. The CDR3 extends over 18 amino acids. V gave up 5 bases and J gave up 4 bases; unmatched junction bases: 14. CDR3 bases: TGTGCCAGCAGTCGGACAGGGGCCGGCGGGGGAACCACCGGGGAGCTGTTTTTT. Translating it yields CASSRTGAGGGTTGELFF.

This clonotype was recorded many times. This chain joins TRBV7-3 and TRBJ2-3; D uncertain. The V gene's germline CDR1 is SGHTA and CDR2 FQGTGA. Between the trimmed V and J ends, which lost 6 bases and 0 bases, there was a span of 7 bases. CDR3 length equals 13 residues. CDR3 bases: TGTGCCAGCAGTAGGCTAAGCACAGATACGCAGTATTTT. Its protein is CASSRLSTDTQYF.

Ten or more counts support this clonotype. J is TRBJ2-7 and V is TRBV7-2; 14 nucleotides line up with TRBD2. This CDR3 spans 17 amino acids. CDR1 SGHTA and CDR2 FQGNSA come from the germline V gene. Unmatched junction bases numbered 8, after V lost 5 bases and J lost 2 bases. The CDR3 region has the DNA TGTGCCAGCAGCAAGACCGGGACTAGCGGGAGTCCCTACGAGCAGTACTTC. It yields the protein CASSKTGTSGSPYEQYF.

This clonotype was observed many times. V usage is TRBV2 and J usage is TRBJ2-3; a possible D gene is TRBD1 (5 bases). CDR3 length equals 14 residues. V dropped 6 bases and J dropped 1 base, with 11 bases sitting between them. Germline assignment: CDR1 SNHLY and CDR2 FYNNEI. The CDR3 DNA reads as TGTGCCAGCAGACAGGAACAACGCACAGATACGCAGTATTTT. Translated, it gives CASRQEQRTDTQYF.

In this sample, this clonotype turned up once. The chain couples TRBV18 to TRBJ2-3, with 8 bases aligning to TRBD2. Germline V gives CDR1 KGHSH, CDR2 LQKENI. There are 17 residues in the CDR3. Trimming took 0 bases from V and 0 from J; bases not matched to a gene: 5. CDR3 DNA: TGTGCCAGCTCACCACCGAGCGGGGGTGCTAGCACAGATACGCAGTATTTT. Its protein product is CASSPPSGGASTDTQYF.

V gene TRBV12-3 or TRBV12-4 combines with J gene TRBJ2-4; no firm D call. The CDR3 sequence is 12 residues long. Trimming stripped 1 base from V and 9 bases from J, with 7 bases between. CDR3 coding DNA: TGTGCCAGCAGTTTAGGGGGTACCATTCAGTACTTC. This gives the protein CASSLGGTIQYF.

The table lists this clonotype with many counts. The CDR3, as DNA: TGTGCCAGCAGCTTGAGGGATTGGAACACTGAAGCTTTCTTT. As protein: CASSLRDWNTEAFF. This chain uses TRBV5-6 with TRBJ1-1; D is uncertain. The CDR3 length is 14 residues. CDR1 is SGHDT and CDR2 is YYEEEE in the germline V gene. V lost 1 base, J lost 1 base, and 8 bases lay in between.